The 4 T cell receptor beta chains below come from one sample, sequenced in a study of T cells in Graves' hyperthyroidism and ophthalmopathy. TCR beta CDR3 region amplification was performed from RNA transcripts. A set of HTBI primers served as the primers for a first-round RT-PCR of the TCR CDR3. MiXCR, run by TCRdb on the multiplex PCR reads, gives a single entry per CDR3 protein. The table has approximately 380,000 distinct CDR3 sequences, roughly 18% seen once; the top ten hold around two fifths. The sample comprised blood. The receptors come from a man younger than 35 with Graves' ophthalmopathy.

This clonotype was counted many times. The chain is built from TRBV7-8 and TRBJ2-7; D gene ambiguous. Germline V gene sequence: CDR1 SGHVS, CDR2 FQNEAQ. The CDR3 runs to 13 residues. V was pared by 7 bases and J by 1 base, with 11 bases between. CDR3 protein: CASKSRRSYEQYF. The CDR3 DNA reads as TGTGCCAGCAAATCACGGCGGTCCTACGAGCAGTACTTC.

The sample holds many counts of this clonotype. The rearrangement uses TRBV20-1 and TRBJ2-3, with 11 nucleotides matching TRBD2. CDR1 is DFQATT, CDR2 SNEGSKA, per germline (reference sequence). J lost 2 bases, V lost 0 bases, and 7 bases had no gene match. The CDR3 length is 17 residues. CDR3 amino acids: CSARDVSGGADTDTQYF. DNA of the CDR3: TGCAGTGCTAGAGATGTTAGCGGGGGGGCTGACACAGATACGCAGTATTTT.

This clonotype was seen a few times. The J gene is TRBJ1-5, the V gene TRBV9, with D possibly matching TRBD1 (5 bases). In germline, CDR1 is SGDLS, CDR2 YYNGEE. V was pared by 3 bases and J by 9 bases, with 10 bases between. CDR3 length equals 12 residues. The CDR3 DNA sequence: TGTGCCAGCAGCGGGGGGGGGACGCCCCAGCATTTT. Amino acid sequence: CASSGGGTPQHF.

This clonotype showed up just a few times. The chain combines TRBV29-1 with TRBJ1-2, with a weak D call TRBD1 (5 bases). The V end lost 0 bases, the J end lost 4 bases, and 12 bases lay between the germline ends. This CDR3 spans 14 amino acids. The germline CDR1 and CDR2 sequences are SQVTM and ANQGSEA. Here the CDR3 reads CSVEDGRDGYGYTF. CDR3 coding DNA: TGCAGCGTTGAAGATGGAAGGGACGGCTATGGCTACACCTTC.